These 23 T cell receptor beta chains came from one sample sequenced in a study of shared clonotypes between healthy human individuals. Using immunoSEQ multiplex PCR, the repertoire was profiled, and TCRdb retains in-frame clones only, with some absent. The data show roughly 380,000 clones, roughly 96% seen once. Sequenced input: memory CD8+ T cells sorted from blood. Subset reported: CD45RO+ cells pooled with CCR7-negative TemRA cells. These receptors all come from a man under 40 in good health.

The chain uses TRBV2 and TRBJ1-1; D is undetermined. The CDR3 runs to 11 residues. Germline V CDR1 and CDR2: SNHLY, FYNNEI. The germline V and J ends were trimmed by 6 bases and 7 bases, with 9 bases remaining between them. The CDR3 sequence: CASRLSLEAFF. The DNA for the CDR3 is TGTGCCAGCAGGCTGTCACTTGAAGCTTTCTTT.

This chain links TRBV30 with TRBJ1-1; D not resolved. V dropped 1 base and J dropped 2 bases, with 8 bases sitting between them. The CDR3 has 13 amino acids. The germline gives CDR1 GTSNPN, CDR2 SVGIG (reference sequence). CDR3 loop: CAWSGGSNTEAFF. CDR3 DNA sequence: TGTGCCTGGAGTGGTGGCAGCAACACTGAAGCTTTCTTT.

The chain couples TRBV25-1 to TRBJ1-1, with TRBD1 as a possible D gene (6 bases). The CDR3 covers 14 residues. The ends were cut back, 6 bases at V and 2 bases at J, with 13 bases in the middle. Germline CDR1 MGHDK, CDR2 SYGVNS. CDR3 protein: CASRVPGTNTEAFF. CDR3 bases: TGTGCCAGCAGAGTACCAGGGACAAACACTGAAGCTTTCTTT.

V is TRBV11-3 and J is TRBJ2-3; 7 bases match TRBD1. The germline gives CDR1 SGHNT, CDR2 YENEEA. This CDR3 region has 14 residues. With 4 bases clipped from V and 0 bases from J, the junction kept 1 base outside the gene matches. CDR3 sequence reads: CASSSTGSTDTQYF. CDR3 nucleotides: TGTGCCAGCAGCTCGACAGGGAGCACAGATACGCAGTATTTT.

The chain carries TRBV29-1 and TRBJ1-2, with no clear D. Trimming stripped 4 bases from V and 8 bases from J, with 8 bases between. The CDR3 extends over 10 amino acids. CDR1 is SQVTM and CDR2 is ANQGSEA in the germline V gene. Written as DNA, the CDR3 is TGCAGCGTTGGTTCTAAAGGCTACACCTTC. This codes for CSVGSKGYTF.

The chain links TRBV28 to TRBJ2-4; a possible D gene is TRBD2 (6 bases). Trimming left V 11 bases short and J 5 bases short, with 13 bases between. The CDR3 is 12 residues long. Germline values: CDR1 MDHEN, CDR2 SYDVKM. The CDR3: CASRERENIQYF. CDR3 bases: TGTGCCTCGCGGGAAAGAGAAAACATTCAGTACTTC.

CDR3 region: CASSLTGTGGYEQYF. DNA of the CDR3: TGTGCCAGCAGCTTGACCGGGACAGGGGGATACGAGCAGTACTTC. This chain links TRBV5-6 with TRBJ2-7; TRBD1 agrees at 11 bases. The CDR3 is 15 residues long. Losses at the gene ends were 1 base for V and 4 bases for J; bases not matched to a gene: 4. The germline CDR1 and CDR2 sequences are SGHDT and YYEEEE. Filled out from reference TRBV5-6 and TRBJ2-7, the complete variable domain reads DAGVTQSPTHLIKTRGQQVTLRCSPKSGHDTVSWYQQALGQGPQFIFQYYEEEERQRGNFPDRFSGHQFPNYSSELNVNALLLGDSALYLCASSLTGTGGYEQYFGPGTRLTVT.

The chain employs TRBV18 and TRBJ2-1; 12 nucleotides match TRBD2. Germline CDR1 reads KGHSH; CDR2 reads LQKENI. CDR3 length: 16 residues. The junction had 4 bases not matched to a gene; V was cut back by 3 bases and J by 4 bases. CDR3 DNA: TGTGCCAGCTCACCCCTAGCGGGAGGGGTATACAATGAGCAGTTCTTC. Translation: CASSPLAGGVYNEQFF.

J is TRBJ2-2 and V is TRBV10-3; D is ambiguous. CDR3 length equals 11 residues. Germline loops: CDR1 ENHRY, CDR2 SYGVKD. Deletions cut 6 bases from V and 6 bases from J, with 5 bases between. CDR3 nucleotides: TGTGCCATCAGGACCGCCGGGGAGCTGTTTTTT. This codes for CAIRTAGELFF.

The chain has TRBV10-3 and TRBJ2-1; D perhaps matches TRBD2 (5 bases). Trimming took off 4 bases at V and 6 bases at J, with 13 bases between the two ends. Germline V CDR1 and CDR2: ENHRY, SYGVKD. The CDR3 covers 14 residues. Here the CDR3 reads CAISVSLAGNEQFF. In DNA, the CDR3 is TGTGCCATCAGTGTAAGTCTAGCCGGCAATGAGCAGTTCTTC.

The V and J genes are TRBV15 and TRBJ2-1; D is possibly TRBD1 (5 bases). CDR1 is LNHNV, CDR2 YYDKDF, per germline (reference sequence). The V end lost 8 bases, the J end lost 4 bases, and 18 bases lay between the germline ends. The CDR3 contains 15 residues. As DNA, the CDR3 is TGTGCCACCTGGCCCAGGGAACCCCTTTACAATGAGCAGTTCTTC. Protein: CATWPREPLYNEQFF.

CDR3 protein: CAWSGELADTQYF. Here the CDR3 DNA reads TGTGCCTGGAGTGGGGAGTTAGCAGATACGCAGTATTTT. V is TRBV30 and J is TRBJ2-3; a weak D match, TRBD2 (5 bases). The CDR3 is 13 residues long. Germline CDR1 reads GTSNPN; CDR2 reads SVGIG (reference sequence). Trimming stripped 1 base from V and 4 bases from J, with 9 bases between.

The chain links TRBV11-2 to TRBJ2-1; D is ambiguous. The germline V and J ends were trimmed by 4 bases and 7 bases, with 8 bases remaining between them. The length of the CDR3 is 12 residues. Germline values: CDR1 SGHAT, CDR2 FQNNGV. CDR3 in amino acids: CASSSGGNEQFF. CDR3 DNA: TGTGCCAGCAGCTCCGGTGGGAATGAGCAGTTCTTC.

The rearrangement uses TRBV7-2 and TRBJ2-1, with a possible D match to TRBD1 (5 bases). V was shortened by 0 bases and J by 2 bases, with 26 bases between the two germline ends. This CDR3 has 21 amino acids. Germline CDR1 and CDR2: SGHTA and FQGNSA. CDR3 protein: CASSLARSLLQGSRTYNEQFF. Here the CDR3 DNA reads TGTGCCAGCAGCTTAGCCCGCTCGTTACTCCAGGGTAGTAGGACCTACAATGAGCAGTTCTTC.

Written as DNA, the CDR3 is TGTGCCAGCAGTTTATATATCCCCCTGGGGATCACTGAAGCTTTCTTT. The encoded protein is CASSLYIPLGITEAFF. The chain recombines TRBV27 with TRBJ1-1; no reliable D call. Trimming cost V 1 base and J 4 bases, with 16 bases left between them. The length of the CDR3 is 16 residues. The V gene's germline CDR1 is MNHEY and CDR2 SMNVEV (reference sequence).

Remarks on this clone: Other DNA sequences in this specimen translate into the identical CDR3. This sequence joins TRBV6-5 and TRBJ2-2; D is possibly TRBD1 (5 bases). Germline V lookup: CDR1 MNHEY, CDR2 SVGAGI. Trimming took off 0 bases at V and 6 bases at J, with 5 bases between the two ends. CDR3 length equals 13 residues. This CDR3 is CASSYSRAGELFF. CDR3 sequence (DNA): TGTGCCAGCAGTTACTCCAGGGCCGGGGAGCTGTTTTTT.

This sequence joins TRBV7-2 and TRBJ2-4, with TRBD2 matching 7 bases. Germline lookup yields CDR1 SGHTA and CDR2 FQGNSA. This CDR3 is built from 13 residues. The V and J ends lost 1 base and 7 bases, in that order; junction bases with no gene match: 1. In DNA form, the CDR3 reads TGTGCCAGCAGCTTAGGCGGGAGTAACATTCAGTACTTC. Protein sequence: CASSLGGSNIQYF.

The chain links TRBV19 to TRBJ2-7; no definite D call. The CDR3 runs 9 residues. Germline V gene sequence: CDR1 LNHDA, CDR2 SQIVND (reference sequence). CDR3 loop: CGEVYEQYF. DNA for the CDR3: TGTGGAGAAGTTTACGAGCAGTACTTC.

The CDR3 DNA follows: TGTGCCATCAGTTCCTCTACTAGCGGGAATATCCCAGATACGCAGTATTTT. This gives the protein CAISSSTSGNIPDTQYF. The V and J genes are TRBV10-3 and TRBJ2-3; 10 nucleotides match TRBD2. The CDR3 has 17 amino acids. V lost 5 bases to trimming and J lost 4 bases; unmatched junction nucleotides: 12. Germline CDR1 and CDR2: ENHRY and SYGVKD.

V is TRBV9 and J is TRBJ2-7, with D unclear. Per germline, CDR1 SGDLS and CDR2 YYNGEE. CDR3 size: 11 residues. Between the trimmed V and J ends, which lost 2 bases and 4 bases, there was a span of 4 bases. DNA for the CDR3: TGTGCCAGCAGCGTGGCGTACGAGCAGTACTTC. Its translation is CASSVAYEQYF.

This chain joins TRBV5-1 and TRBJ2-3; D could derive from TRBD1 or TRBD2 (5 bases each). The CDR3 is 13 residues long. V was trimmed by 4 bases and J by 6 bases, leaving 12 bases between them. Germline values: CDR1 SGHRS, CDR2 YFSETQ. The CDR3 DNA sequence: TGCGCCAGCAGCACGGGGCGACGGGATACGCAGTATTTT. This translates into CASSTGRRDTQYF.

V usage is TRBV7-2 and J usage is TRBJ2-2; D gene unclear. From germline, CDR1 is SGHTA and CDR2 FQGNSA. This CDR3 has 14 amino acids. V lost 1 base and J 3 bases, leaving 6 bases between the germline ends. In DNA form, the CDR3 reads TGTGCCAGCAGCTTAGGACCATACACCGGGGAGCTGTTTTTT. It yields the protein CASSLGPYTGELFF.

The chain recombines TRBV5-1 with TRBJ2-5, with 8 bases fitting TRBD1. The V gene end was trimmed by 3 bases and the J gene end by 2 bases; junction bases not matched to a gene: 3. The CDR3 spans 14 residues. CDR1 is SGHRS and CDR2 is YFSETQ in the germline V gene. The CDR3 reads CASSYGTGQETQYF. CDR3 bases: TGCGCCAGCAGCTACGGGACAGGTCAAGAGACCCAGTACTTC.